This entry concerns a single T cell receptor beta chain. Its specificity is not known. The data were taken from a study of vaccination and CD4 T cells after COVID-19. Study in general: Two Hispanic individuals were among six male and four female convalescent patients.

The treatment is: approximately 11-day PBMC culture with coronavirus spike peptide pools or control peptides (ViraFEST assay). Sequencing of cultured CD4+ T cell DNA used the Oncomine TCR Beta short-read assay. MiXCR was run by TCRdb on the PCR reads, yielding one entry per CDR3 protein. The table records fewer than 16,000 distinct CDR3 sequences, 51% of them present only once. Germline CDR1 is MNHNS and CDR2 is SASEGT. Trimming cost V 6 bases and J 4 bases, with 12 bases left between them. The CDR3 is made up of 14 amino acids. This TCR was sampled from a human donor who had recovered from COVID-19. This sequence joins TRBV6-1 and TRBJ2-2; D perhaps matches TRBD1 (6 bases). The sample was CD4+ T cells from blood, cultured in vitro. In DNA form, the CDR3 reads TGTGCCAGCAGGGCAGGGGATTCCACCGGGGAGCTGTTTTTT. Its protein product is CASRAGDSTGELFF.